The present T cell receptor (beta chain) was sequenced within a study of shared clonotypes between healthy human individuals. The repertoire was sequenced with immunoSEQ multiplex PCR; TCRdb's copy has only in-frame clones and lacks some. This sample has about 990,000 clones, with 75% to 80% found just once. This clone showed up just a few times. Between the trimmed V and J ends, which lost 6 bases and 5 bases, there was a span of 13 bases. In germline, CDR1 is SNHLY, CDR2 FYNNEI. This CDR3 has 13 residues. Sequencing was carried out using memory CD4+ T cells from PBMCs. This sample's subset: CD45RA-negative fraction. The chain joins TRBV2 to TRBJ1-2, with D uncertain. The source of this sequence is a man between 18 and 29 years old in good health. Some clones in this sample may be carry-over from other donors' samples. CDR3 loop: CASSGRGMYGYTF. In DNA form, the CDR3 reads TGTGCCAGCAGCGGTCGAGGAATGTATGGCTACACCTTC.